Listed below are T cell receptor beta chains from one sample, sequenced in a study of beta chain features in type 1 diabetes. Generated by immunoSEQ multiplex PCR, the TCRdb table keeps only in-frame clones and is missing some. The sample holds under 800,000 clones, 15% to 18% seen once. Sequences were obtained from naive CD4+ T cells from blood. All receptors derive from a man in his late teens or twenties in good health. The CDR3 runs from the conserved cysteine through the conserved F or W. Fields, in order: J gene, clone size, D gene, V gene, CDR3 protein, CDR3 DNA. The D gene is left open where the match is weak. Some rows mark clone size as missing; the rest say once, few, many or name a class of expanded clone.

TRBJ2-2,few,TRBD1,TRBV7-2,CASSSPGQGANTGELFF,TGTGCCAGCAGCTCCCCGGGACAGGGGGCGAACACCGGGGAGCTGTTTTTT
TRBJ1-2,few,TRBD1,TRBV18,CASSPQGAYSNYGYTF,TGTGCCAGCTCACCACAGGGGGCGTACTCTAACTATGGCTACACCTTC
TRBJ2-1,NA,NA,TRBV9,CASSPSGRRYNEQFF,TGTGCCAGCAGCCCCAGTGGCAGGAGGTACAATGAGCAGTTCTTC
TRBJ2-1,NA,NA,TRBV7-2,CASSLDTGPGSEQFF,TGTGCCAGCAGCTTAGATACGGGACCTGGGAGTGAGCAGTTCTTC
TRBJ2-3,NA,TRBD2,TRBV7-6,CASSLGALAGSTDTQYF,TGTGCCAGCAGCTTAGGGGCCCTAGCGGGGAGCACAGATACGCAGTATTTT
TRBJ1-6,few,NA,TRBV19,CASSIIVVINSPLHF,TGTGCCAGTAGTATAATTGTGGTTATTAATTCACCCCTCCACTTT
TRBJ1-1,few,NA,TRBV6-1,CASSGSNTEAFF,TGTGCCAGCAGTGGCAGCAACACTGAAGCTTTCTTT
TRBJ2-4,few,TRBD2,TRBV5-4,CASSSPGLAGGNKNIQYF,TGTGCCAGCAGCTCGCCGGGACTAGCGGGAGGGAACAAAAACATTCAGTACTTC
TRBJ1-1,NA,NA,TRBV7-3,CASSPPGGTEAFF,TGTGCCAGCAGCCCCCCGGGAGGGACTGAAGCTTTCTTT
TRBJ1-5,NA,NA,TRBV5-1,CASSLQGQPQHF,TGCGCCAGCAGCTTACAGGGTCAGCCCCAGCATTTT
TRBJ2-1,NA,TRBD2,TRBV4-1,CASSQDRGLAGPNNEQFF,TGCGCCAGCAGCCAAGATCGAGGACTAGCGGGACCCAACAATGAGCAGTTCTTC
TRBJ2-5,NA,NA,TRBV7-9,CASSFRLQQETQYF,TGTGCCAGCAGCTTTCGCTTGCAGCAAGAGACCCAGTACTTC
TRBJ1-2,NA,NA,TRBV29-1,CSALRGEGYTF,TGCAGCGCCCTCCGGGGGGAAGGCTACACCTTC
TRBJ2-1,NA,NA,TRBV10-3,CAISVNGKRDEQFF,TGTGCCATCAGTGTTAACGGGAAAAGGGATGAGCAGTTCTTC
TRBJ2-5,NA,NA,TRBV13,CASSLVDSQTQYF,TGTGCCAGCAGCTTAGTAGACAGTCAGACCCAGTACTTC
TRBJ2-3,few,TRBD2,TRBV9,CASSVGTRIDTQYF,TGTGCCAGCAGCGTAGGGACTAGAATAGATACGCAGTATTTT
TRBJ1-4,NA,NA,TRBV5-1,CASSWRSLGVSEKLFF,TGCGCCAGCAGCTGGAGAAGTTTGGGGGTTAGTGAAAAACTGTTTTTT
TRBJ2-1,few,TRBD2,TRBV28,CASSPSGLAGLNEQFF,TGTGCCAGCAGTCCCTCCGGACTAGCGGGCCTCAATGAGCAGTTCTTC
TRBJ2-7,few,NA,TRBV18,CASSLSYEQYF,TGTGCCAGCTCACTCTCCTACGAGCAGTACTTC
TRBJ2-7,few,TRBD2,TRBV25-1,CASIPAGGGVGEQYF,TGTGCCAGCATTCCAGCGGGAGGAGGTGTCGGCGAGCAGTACTTC
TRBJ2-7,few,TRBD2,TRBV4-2,CASSQSTSGQYEQYF,TGTGCCAGCAGCCAATCAACTAGCGGGCAGTACGAGCAGTACTTC
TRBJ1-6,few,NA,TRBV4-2,CASRYGLNSPLHF,TGTGCCAGCAGATACGGCTTGAATTCACCCCTCCACTTT
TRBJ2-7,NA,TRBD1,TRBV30,CAWSVGQGFSYEQYF,TGTGCCTGGAGTGTTGGACAGGGTTTCTCCTACGAGCAGTACTTC
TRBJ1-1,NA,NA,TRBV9,CASSGQMNTEAFF,TGTGCCAGCAGTGGACAGATGAACACTGAAGCTTTCTTT
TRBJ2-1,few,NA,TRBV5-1,CASSLDRGQGKYNEQFF,TGCGCCAGCAGCTTGGATCGCGGGCAGGGGAAATACAATGAGCAGTTCTTC
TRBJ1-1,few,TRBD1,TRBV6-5,CASSQRTGSTEAFF,TGTGCCAGCAGTCAACGGACAGGGAGCACTGAAGCTTTCTTT
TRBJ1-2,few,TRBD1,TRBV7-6,CASSLTTGDYTF,TGTGCCAGCAGCTTAACCACAGGGGACTACACCTTC
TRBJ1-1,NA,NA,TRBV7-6,CASSSQVLMNTEAFF,TGTGCCAGCAGCTCGCAGGTCCTCATGAACACTGAAGCTTTCTTT
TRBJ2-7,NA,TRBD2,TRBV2,CASQDGLAGAYEQYF,TGTGCCAGTCAGGATGGACTAGCGGGAGCCTACGAGCAGTACTTC
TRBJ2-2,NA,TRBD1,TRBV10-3,CAISGGQGFSTGELFF,TGTGCCATCAGTGGTGGACAGGGATTTAGCACCGGGGAGCTGTTTTTT
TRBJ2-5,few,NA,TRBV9,CASSVDRNGGIQETQYF,TGTGCCAGCAGCGTCGATCGAAACGGCGGGATCCAAGAGACCCAGTACTTC
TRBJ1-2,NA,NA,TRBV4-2,CASSQAPRGTMGGYTF,TGTGCCAGCAGCCAGGCCCCGAGAGGGACCATGGGTGGCTACACCTTC
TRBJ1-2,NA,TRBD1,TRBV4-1,CASSPEQGVVDGYTF,TGCGCCAGCAGCCCGGAACAGGGGGTTGTTGATGGCTACACCTTC
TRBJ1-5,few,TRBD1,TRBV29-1,CSAETGSNQPQHF,TGCAGCGCAGAGACAGGGAGCAATCAGCCCCAGCATTTT
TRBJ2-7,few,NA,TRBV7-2,CASSLAAKAYEQYF,TGTGCCAGCAGCTTAGCGGCTAAGGCCTACGAGCAGTACTTC
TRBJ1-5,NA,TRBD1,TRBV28,CASRTGGWDNQPQHF,TGTGCCAGCAGAACAGGGGGCTGGGACAATCAGCCCCAGCATTTT
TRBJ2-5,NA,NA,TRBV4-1,CASSQTRGETQYF,TGCGCCAGCAGCCAAACTAGAGGGGAGACCCAGTACTTC
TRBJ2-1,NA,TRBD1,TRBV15,CATSRGTGTVYNEQFF,TGTGCCACCAGCAGAGGGACCGGGACAGTCTACAATGAGCAGTTCTTC
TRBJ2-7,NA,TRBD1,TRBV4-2,CASSQRARDRGNEQYF,TGTGCCAGCAGCCAAAGAGCCCGGGACAGGGGCAACGAGCAGTACTTC
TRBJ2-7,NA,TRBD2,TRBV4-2,CASSGLAASSYEQYF,TGTGCCAGCAGCGGACTAGCGGCAAGCTCCTACGAGCAGTACTTC
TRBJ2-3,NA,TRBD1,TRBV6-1,CAILGQGGTDTQYF,TGTGCCATCTTGGGACAGGGAGGCACAGATACGCAGTATTTT
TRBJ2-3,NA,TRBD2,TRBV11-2,CASSLGLAGGEHTQYF,TGTGCCAGCAGCTTAGGACTAGCGGGAGGAGAGCATACGCAGTATTTT
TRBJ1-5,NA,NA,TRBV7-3,CASSLSGNQPQHF,TGTGCCAGCAGCTTAAGCGGAAATCAGCCCCAGCATTTT
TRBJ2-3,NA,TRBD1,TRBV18,CASSPSPGQVITQYF,TGTGCCAGCTCACCATCCCCGGGACAGGTCATCACGCAGTATTTT
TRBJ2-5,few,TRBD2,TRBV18,CASSPLADQETQYF,TGTGCCAGCTCACCTCTAGCGGATCAAGAGACCCAGTACTTC
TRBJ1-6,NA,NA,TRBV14,CASSQDGGSFNSPLHF,TGTGCCAGCAGCCAAGACGGGGGTTCGTTTAATTCACCCCTCCACTTT